The 26 T cell receptor beta chains in this list originate from one sample, sequenced in a study of blood T cell repertoires in COVID-19. Profiling relied on immunoSEQ multiplex PCR, and the TCRdb table lists in-frame clones only, not all of them. The table shows some 160,000 clones, with approximately 90% occurring only once. The specimen was peripheral blood. These receptors were obtained from a man younger than 35 with COVID-19, enrolled during active disease.

The rearrangement uses TRBV7-9 and TRBJ2-7; 8 nucleotides match TRBD1. V dropped 4 bases and J dropped 4; count of bases not matched to a gene: 6. CDR1 is SEHNR, CDR2 FQNEAQ, per germline (reference sequence). CDR3 size: 14 residues. The CDR3 sequence: CASSSDRAIYEQYF. In nucleotides, the CDR3 is TGTGCCAGCAGCTCGGACAGGGCAATATACGAGCAGTACTTC.

This chain connects TRBV29-1 to TRBJ2-2; TRBD1 matches at 9 bases. Per the germline V gene, CDR1 is SQVTM and CDR2 is ANQGSEA. Trimming cost V 5 bases and J 5 bases; bases outside gene matches: 3. The CDR3 sequence is 13 residues long. This CDR3 is CSVTGTGTGELFF. The DNA for the CDR3 is TGCAGCGTTACCGGGACAGGGACCGGGGAGCTGTTTTTT.

This clone was seen a few times. The rearrangement joins TRBV7-9 to TRBJ2-7, with 7 bases aligning to TRBD1. The CDR3 extends over 15 amino acids. Germline assignment: CDR1 SEHNR and CDR2 FQNEAQ (reference sequence). Trimming at V came to 4 bases and at J to 4 bases, leaving 10 bases not matched to a gene. In nucleotides, the CDR3 is TGTGCCAGCAGCTCGAGAACAGGGGCCGAGTACGAGCAGTACTTC. It codes for CASSSRTGAEYEQYF.

This rearrangement joins TRBV7-2 to TRBJ2-5; 10 nucleotides agree with TRBD1. With 0 bases clipped from V and 5 bases from J, the junction kept 6 bases outside the gene matches. Looked up from germline, CDR1 is SGHTA and CDR2 is FQGNSA. The CDR3 contains 16 residues. CDR3 sequence: CASSLARTGGWETQYF. DNA of the CDR3: TGTGCCAGCAGCTTAGCCCGGACAGGGGGGTGGGAGACCCAGTACTTC. The full variable domain, in which reference TRBV7-2 and TRBJ2-5 provide the parts outside the CDR3, is GAGVSQSPSNKVTEKGKDVELRCDPISGHTALYWYRQSLGQGLEFLIYFQGNSAPDKSGLPSDRFSAERTGGSVSTLTIQRTQQEDSAVYLCASSLARTGGWETQYFGPGTRLLVL.

The chain links TRBV3-1 (or the pseudogene TRBV3-2) to TRBJ2-1, with 7 nucleotides matching TRBD2. J was trimmed by 7 bases and V by 3 bases; bases with no gene match: 0. The CDR3 runs 12 residues. CDR1 LGHDT and CDR2 YNNKEL come from the germline V gene (reference sequence). The CDR3 region has the DNA TGTGCCAGCAGCCAGGGGGGGAATGAGCAGTTCTTC. Its protein product is CASSQGGNEQFF.

V and J are TRBV14 and TRBJ2-7; the D is unclear. V gave up 1 base and J gave up 4 bases, with 5 bases separating them. CDR1 and CDR2 from the germline V gene are SGHDN and FVKESK. The CDR3 loop spans 12 amino acids. CDR3 residues: CASSQVPYEQYF. The DNA of the CDR3 is TGTGCCAGCAGCCAAGTTCCGTACGAGCAGTACTTC.

The chain combines TRBV11-3 with TRBJ2-3; 13 bases fit TRBD2. Unmatched junction bases numbered 5, after V lost 1 base and J lost 1 base. CDR1 and CDR2 (germline): SGHNT, YENEEA. The CDR3 has 18 amino acids. The DNA of the CDR3 is TGTGCCAGCAGCTTAGCCCCGGGACTAGCGGGACGCACAGATACGCAGTATTTT. Translating gives CASSLAPGLAGRTDTQYF.

The chain couples TRBV10-3 to TRBJ2-2; TRBD1 agrees at 8 bases. Germline-derived CDR1 and CDR2 are ENHRY and SYGVKD. The ends lost 4 bases at V and 1 base at J; junction bases unmatched: 2. The CDR3 runs 15 residues. The CDR3 loop is CAISADRVNTGELFF. CDR3 nucleotides: TGTGCCATCAGTGCGGACAGGGTGAACACCGGGGAGCTGTTTTTT.

This clone appeared once. V is TRBV7-2 and J is TRBJ2-7; maybe TRBD1 (6 bases). Trimming cost V 1 base and J 2 bases, with 12 bases left between them. The CDR3 contains 15 residues. The germline gives CDR1 SGHTA, CDR2 FQGNSA. The CDR3 sequence is CASSLESTGTYEQYF. For the CDR3, the DNA is TGTGCCAGCAGCTTAGAGTCGACAGGTACCTACGAGCAGTACTTC.

V gene TRBV14 combines with J gene TRBJ2-7; 13 nucleotides line up with TRBD2. The germline CDR1 and CDR2 sequences are SGHDN and FVKESK. V lost 0 bases to trimming and J lost 0 bases; unmatched junction nucleotides: 5. The CDR3 totals 18 residues. The CDR3 DNA reads as TGTGCCAGCAGCCAAGATACCCGGACTAGCGGGAGCTCCTACGAGCAGTACTTC. This encodes CASSQDTRTSGSSYEQYF.

CDR3 in DNA: TGTGCCAGCAGCACCCCGGGACTAGCGGGAGGGCCGGTTGGCAAAAACATTCAGTACTTC. It specifies CASSTPGLAGGPVGKNIQYF. The chain recombines TRBV28 with TRBJ2-4, with 16 bases identical to TRBD2. After removal of 6 bases from V and 3 bases from J, the junction contained 14 bases not matched to a gene. The CDR3 has 20 amino acids. Germline CDR1 MDHEN, CDR2 SYDVKM.

The chain employs TRBV5-6 and TRBJ1-6; tentative D call: TRBD1 (6 bases). Trimming pared 3 bases from V and 7 bases from J, leaving 11 bases between. Per the germline V gene, CDR1 is SGHDT and CDR2 is YYEEEE. The CDR3 extends over 14 amino acids. The chain's CDR3 is CASSSQGMNSPLHF. CDR3 in DNA: TGTGCCAGCAGCTCACAGGGAATGAATTCACCCCTCCACTTT. Looking up the rest from reference TRBV5-6 and TRBJ1-6 gives the full variable domain: DAGVTQSPTHLIKTRGQQVTLRCSPKSGHDTVSWYQQALGQGPQFIFQYYEEEERQRGNFPDRFSGHQFPNYSSELNVNALLLGDSALYLCASSSQGMNSPLHFGNGTRLTVT.

The chain recombines TRBV5-6 with TRBJ1-3; D is possibly TRBD1 (5 bases). Trimming took off 4 bases at V and 0 bases at J, with 14 bases between the two ends. The CDR3 is 16 amino acids. Looked up from germline, CDR1 is SGHDT and CDR2 is YYEEEE. CDR3 DNA sequence: TGTGCCAGCAGCACCGGACATCCGAGCTCTGGAAACACCATATATTTT. Translating gives CASSTGHPSSGNTIYF.

V gene TRBV19 combines with J gene TRBJ1-5, with TRBD1 matching over 9 bases. J was trimmed by 9 bases and V by 7 bases; bases with no gene match: 13. The germline V gene encodes CDR1 LNHDA and CDR2 SQIVND (reference sequence). CDR3 length: 15 residues. CDR3 DNA: TGTGCCAGTAAGTTAGGACAGGGGCCGCCGGGGCCCCAGCATTTT. Translation: CASKLGQGPPGPQHF.

This clone was seen just once. The rearrangement links TRBV19 to TRBJ1-2; D might be TRBD1 (5 bases). V was shortened by 3 bases and J by 3 bases, with 11 bases between the two germline ends. There are 14 residues in the CDR3. CDR1 LNHDA and CDR2 SQIVND come from the germline V gene (reference sequence). In nucleotides, the CDR3 is TGTGCCAGTAGTATCGGGGGAGCGGACTATGGCTACACCTTC. Residues: CASSIGGADYGYTF.

V gene TRBV27 combines with J gene TRBJ1-5; maybe TRBD1 (5 bases). From germline, CDR1 is MNHEY and CDR2 SMNVEV (reference sequence). V was pared by 0 bases and J by 2 bases, with 5 bases between. This CDR3 spans 14 amino acids. The CDR3 DNA reads TGTGCCAGCAGTTTATCAGGGGGCAATCAGCCCCAGCATTTT. Translating it yields CASSLSGGNQPQHF.

The genes are TRBV5-4 and TRBJ1-1; D remains unclear. Germline-derived CDR1 and CDR2 are SGHNT and YYREEE (reference sequence). Between the trimmed V and J ends, which lost 0 bases and 4 bases, there was a span of 10 bases. The length of the CDR3 is 14 residues. The CDR3 sequence is CASSLAAASTEAFF. The DNA of the CDR3 is TGTGCCAGCAGCTTGGCTGCGGCAAGCACTGAAGCTTTCTTT.

CDR3 bases: TGTGCCTGGAGTAGCAGGATGGATCAGCCCCAGCATTTT. Translating gives CAWSSRMDQPQHF. The chain joins TRBV30 to TRBJ1-5; no clear D gene. V gave up 2 bases and J gave up 5 bases, with 10 bases separating them. CDR3 length: 13 amino acids. Germline loops: CDR1 GTSNPN, CDR2 SVGIG (reference sequence). Supplemented by reference TRBV30 and TRBJ1-5, the full variable domain reads SQTIHQWPATLVQPVGSPLSLECTVEGTSNPNLYWYRQAAGRGLQLLFYSVGIGQISSEVPQNLSASRPQDRQFILSSKKLLLSDSGFYLCAWSSRMDQPQHFGDGTRLSIL.

The chain combines TRBV29-1 with TRBJ2-1, with a possible D match to TRBD2 (6 bases). Germline V CDR1 and CDR2: SQVTM, ANQGSEA. Trimming removed 6 bases at V and 10 bases at J, with 16 bases between. There are 12 residues in the CDR3. The CDR3 DNA reads TGCAGCGTCCAAACTAGCCCAAGAGAGCAGTTCTTC. Its translation: CSVQTSPREQFF.

This chain links TRBV7-9 with TRBJ2-7; 8 bases are shared with TRBD1. The J segment lost 1 base and the V segment lost 2 bases, leaving 7 bases of the junction unmatched. The CDR3 is 16 amino acids. The germline V gene encodes CDR1 SEHNR and CDR2 FQNEAQ (reference sequence). CDR3 sequence (DNA): TGTGCCAGCAGCTTATTTTCCGGGACAGGTTCCTACGAGCAGTACTTC. Encoded protein: CASSLFSGTGSYEQYF.

This chain connects TRBV28 to TRBJ2-7; tentatively, D is TRBD1 (5 bases). CDR3 length: 14 residues. The V and J ends lost 4 bases and 4 bases respectively, with 14 bases between them. The germline V gene has CDR1 MDHEN and CDR2 SYDVKM. CDR3 in amino acids: CASSYGKQEYEQYF. CDR3 sequence (DNA): TGTGCCAGCAGTTATGGGAAACAGGAATACGAGCAGTACTTC.

CDR3 nucleotides: TGTGCCAGCAGTTTATTGGGGGACTATCAGCCCCAGCATTTT. The encoded protein is CASSLLGDYQPQHF. The chain joins TRBV28 to TRBJ1-5; D is possibly TRBD1 (5 bases). The CDR3 contains 14 residues. V dropped 1 base and J dropped 5 bases, with 9 bases sitting between them. The germline CDR1 and CDR2 sequences are MDHEN and SYDVKM. The full variable domain, in which reference TRBV28 and TRBJ1-5 provide the parts outside the CDR3, is DVKVTQSSRYLVKRTGEKVFLECVQDMDHENMFWYRQDPGLGLRLIYFSYDVKMKEKGDIPEGYSVSREKKERFSLILESASTNQTSMYLCASSLLGDYQPQHFGDGTRLSIL.

The J gene is TRBJ2-7, the V gene TRBV7-9; the D is unclear. Germline CDR1 and CDR2: SEHNR and FQNEAQ (reference sequence). This CDR3 spans 13 amino acids. Trimming stripped 6 bases from V and 0 bases from J, with 9 bases between. CDR3 nucleotide sequence: TGTGCCAGCAGTTTCACTTTCTCCTACGAGCAGTACTTC. It translates to CASSFTFSYEQYF.

This clone appeared once. The chain joins TRBV19 to TRBJ2-3, with 8 bases matching TRBD2. This CDR3 spans 17 amino acids. The ends lost 0 bases at V and 4 bases at J; junction bases unmatched: 9. Germline CDR1 and CDR2: LNHDA and SQIVND (reference sequence). The CDR3 spells CASSIDLSGSPADTQYF. CDR3 nucleotide sequence: TGTGCCAGTAGTATAGATCTGAGCGGGAGTCCCGCAGATACGCAGTATTTT.

CDR3 residues: CASSYWTLYNEQFF. DNA of the CDR3: TGTGCCAGCAGTTACTGGACATTATACAATGAGCAGTTCTTC. The chain joins TRBV6-2 or TRBV6-3 to TRBJ2-1; possible D gene TRBD1, 5 bases. The germline CDR1 and CDR2 sequences are MNHEY and SVGEGT. The CDR3 is 14 residues long. The V end was cut by 1 base, the J end by 4 bases, with 8 bases between.

The chain employs TRBV29-1 and TRBJ1-2; D call uncertain. The CDR3 extends over 13 amino acids. Between the trimmed V and J ends, which lost 6 bases and 6 bases, there was a span of 17 bases. Looked up from germline, CDR1 is SQVTM and CDR2 is ANQGSEA. The chain's CDR3 is CSVETVTANGYTF. The DNA for the CDR3 is TGCAGCGTGGAAACAGTAACCGCCAATGGCTACACCTTC.